This TCR beta chain stems from a study of T cells in Graves' hyperthyroidism and ophthalmopathy (dated by TCRdb to about 2019). For context, the study as a whole: Peripheral blood samples were taken at initial diagnosis, before any treatment was given. In addition, the study compared T-cell repertoires in thyroid tissue and in blood from roughly 6 Graves' hyperthyroidism patients. Following sampling, methimazole starting at 30 mg daily was given to hyperthyroidism patients, and high-dose intravenous methylprednisolone was given to ophthalmopathy patients. The approximately 97 discovery patients were randomly divided into training and test sets at a 7:3 ratio. Prospective prediction of ophthalmopathy was tested in an independent validation cohort of some 20 hyperthyroidism patients and around 16 patients who later progressed to ophthalmopathy. The paper describes TCR Vbeta CDR3 sequencing of around 130 peripheral blood samples, made up of under 50 ophthalmopathy patients, roughly 72 hyperthyroidism patients and roughly 17 progressor patients. TCR V-J signatures able to tell the groups apart were searched for in a discovery cohort of 95 to 100 patients, of whom more than 40 had Graves' ophthalmopathy and roughly 58 had stable Graves' hyperthyroidism.

A distance of 20 bases separates the germline ends of V and J, which lose 6 bases and 12 bases respectively. Taken from cysteine to phenylalanine, the CDR3 has 14 residues. Left in the record is the CDR3 DNA by itself, 42 bases read in frame from the first base. As encoded in the germline V gene, CDR1 is MNHNS while CDR2 is SASEGT. A few counts support this clonotype. The antigen it recognizes is unknown. No base-level quality is on record; no much larger clone is a single base apart. TCR beta CDR3 regions were amplified from RNA transcripts. For the first round of RT-PCR on the TCR CDR3, the HTBI primer set was used together with the Qiagen OneStep RT-PCR kit. A second multiplex PCR round built the libraries, followed by size selection and purification. Libraries were sequenced paired-end with 100 bp reads on an Illumina HiSeq2000. In the paper's pipeline: SOAPnuke was used to process the raw data, throwing out any read that contained adapters or uncalled bases, had a mean Phred below 15, or lacked an exact constant-primer or identifier match. COPE v1.2.5 was used to merge high-quality paired reads, and clonotypes were defined as unique nucleotide sequences. MiTCR v1.1 was used to align clonotypes to the IMGT TRBV, TRBD and TRBJ reference segments. Analysis was restricted to V-J combinations with a frequency above 0.0001, which covered roughly 99% of repertoires. A TCS score was defined as the ratio between F50 (clonal expansion) and ExV (chaos), using BLOSUM62-based TCRdist between CDR3 peptides within each V-J. Welch's t-statistics and random forest reduced fewer than 600 V-J features to around 14, which were used in a naive Bayes classifier (R e1071). The Morisita-Horn index was used to measure how similar the thyroid and blood repertoires were. The raw public data were reprocessed by TCRdb itself: fastp quality trimming at Q25, MiXCR clonotype calling, in-frame beta chains only. Identical CDR3 protein sequences are pooled into one entry, listed with their most common genes and DNA. These V and J calls are TCRdb output, not the study's own analysis. In this sample the table shows about 840,000 distinct CDR3 sequences, more than 30% of which occur a single time. The ten largest clones represent approximately 8.7% of the sample.

General study outcomes and caveats: Sample size was not statistically predetermined, and blinding of investigators to group allocation was not performed. In validation, the model predicted progression to ophthalmopathy with 65% to 71% sensitivity and about 72% specificity, a median of approximately 6.5 months before onset. A 13 V-J signature model separated ophthalmopathy from stable hyperthyroidism, with approximately 87% sensitivity and 81% to 82% specificity in cross-validation and 80%/75% in testing. Most expanded thyroid clonotypes (frequency above 0.001) were also found in blood, which suggests that blood repertoires may mirror thyroid immune responses.

Stable Graves' hyperthyroidism was defined as the absence of progression to ophthalmopathy over 18 months of follow-up. Hyperthyroidism patients were newly diagnosed, with disease duration under 2 months, and aged 18 to 65 years. The study excluded patients with uncontrolled infections, other autoimmune diseases, pregnancy or lactation. Diagnoses relied on clinical symptoms, serum thyroxine and TRAb, thyroid ultrasound and orbital computed tomography. PBMCs were separated from 10 ml of fresh peripheral blood using Ficoll-Paque density gradient centrifugation. Total RNA was extracted using Trizol reagent, and RNA quality was assessed on an Agilent 2100 Bioanalyzer.

The TCR was taken from a man aged 18 to 30 with Graves' hyperthyroidism. The receptor chain draws on TRBV6-1 and TRBJ1-4; the D gene is perhaps TRBD1, on 6 matching bases. The sequenced sample consisted of blood. This receptor carries the CDR3 CASRLDSRTRELFF. The nucleotide sequence reads TGTGCCAGCAGACTGGACAGCCGGACCCGGGAACTGTTTTTT.